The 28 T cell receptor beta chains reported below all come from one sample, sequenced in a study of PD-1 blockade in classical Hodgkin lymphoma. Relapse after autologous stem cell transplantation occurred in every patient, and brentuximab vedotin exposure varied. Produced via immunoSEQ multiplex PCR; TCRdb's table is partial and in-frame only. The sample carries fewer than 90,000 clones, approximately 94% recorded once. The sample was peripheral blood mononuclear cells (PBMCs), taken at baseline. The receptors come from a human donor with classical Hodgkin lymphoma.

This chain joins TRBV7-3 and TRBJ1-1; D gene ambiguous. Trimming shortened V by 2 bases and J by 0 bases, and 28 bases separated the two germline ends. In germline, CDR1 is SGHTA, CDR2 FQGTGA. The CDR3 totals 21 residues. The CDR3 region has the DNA TGTGCCAGCAGCTTATTCCCCACCCCCCTTCCAGGAACCCCCATGAACACTGAAGCTTTCTTT. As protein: CASSLFPTPLPGTPMNTEAFF.

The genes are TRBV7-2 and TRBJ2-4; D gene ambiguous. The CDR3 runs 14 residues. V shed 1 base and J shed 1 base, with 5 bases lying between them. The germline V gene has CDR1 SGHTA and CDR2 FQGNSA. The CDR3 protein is CASSLEGAKNIQYF. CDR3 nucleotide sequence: TGTGCCAGCAGCTTAGAAGGGGCCAAAAACATTCAGTACTTC.

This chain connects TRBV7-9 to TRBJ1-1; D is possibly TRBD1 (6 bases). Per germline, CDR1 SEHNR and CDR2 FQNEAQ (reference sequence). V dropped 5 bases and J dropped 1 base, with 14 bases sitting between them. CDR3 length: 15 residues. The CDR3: CASSNGQYPNTEAFF. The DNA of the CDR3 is TGTGCCAGCAGCAACGGACAGTACCCGAACACTGAAGCTTTCTTT.

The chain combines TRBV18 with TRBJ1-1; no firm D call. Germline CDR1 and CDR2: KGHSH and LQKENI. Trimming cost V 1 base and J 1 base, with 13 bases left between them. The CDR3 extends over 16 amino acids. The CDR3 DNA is TGTGCCAGCTCACCACTCGCAGCTCCTGGGAACACTGAAGCTTTCTTT. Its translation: CASSPLAAPGNTEAFF.

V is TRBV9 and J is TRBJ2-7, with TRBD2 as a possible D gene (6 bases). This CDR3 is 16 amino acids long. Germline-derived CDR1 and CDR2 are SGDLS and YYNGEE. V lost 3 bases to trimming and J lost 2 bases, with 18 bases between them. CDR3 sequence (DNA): TGTGCCAGCAGCGCCACCCCCGGGACTTCAGCCTACGAGCAGTACTTC. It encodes CASSATPGTSAYEQYF.

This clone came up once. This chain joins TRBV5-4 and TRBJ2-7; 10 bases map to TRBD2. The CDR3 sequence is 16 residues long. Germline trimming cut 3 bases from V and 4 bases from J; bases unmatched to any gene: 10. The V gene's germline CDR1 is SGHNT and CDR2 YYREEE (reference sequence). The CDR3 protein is CASSSLRTSGKYEQYF. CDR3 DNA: TGTGCCAGCAGCTCCCTTAGGACTAGCGGAAAGTACGAGCAGTACTTC.

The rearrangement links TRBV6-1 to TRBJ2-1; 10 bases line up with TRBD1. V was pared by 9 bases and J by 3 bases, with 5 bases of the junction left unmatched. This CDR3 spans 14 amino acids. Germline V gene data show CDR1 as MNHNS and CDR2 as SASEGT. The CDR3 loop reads CASDRDRGYNEQFF. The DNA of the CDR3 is TGTGCCAGTGACCGGGACAGGGGCTACAATGAGCAGTTCTTC.

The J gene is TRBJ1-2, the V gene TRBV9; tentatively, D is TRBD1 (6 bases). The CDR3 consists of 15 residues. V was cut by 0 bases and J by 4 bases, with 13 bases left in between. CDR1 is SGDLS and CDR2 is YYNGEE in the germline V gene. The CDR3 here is CASSVEAAGVYGYTF. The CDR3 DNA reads TGTGCCAGCAGCGTAGAGGCGGCAGGGGTCTATGGCTACACCTTC.

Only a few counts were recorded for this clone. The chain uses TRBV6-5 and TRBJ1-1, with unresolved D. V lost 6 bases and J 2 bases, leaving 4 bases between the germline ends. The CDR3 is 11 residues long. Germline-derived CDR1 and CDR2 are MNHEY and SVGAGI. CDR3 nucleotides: TGTGCCAGCAGCTCCAACACTGAAGCTTTCTTT. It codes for CASSSNTEAFF.

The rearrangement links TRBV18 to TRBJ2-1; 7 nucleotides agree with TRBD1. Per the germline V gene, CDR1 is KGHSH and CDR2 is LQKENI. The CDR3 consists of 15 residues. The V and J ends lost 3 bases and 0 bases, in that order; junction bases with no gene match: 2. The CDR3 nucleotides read TGTGCCAGCTCACCGGGGGACAGCTCCTACAATGAGCAGTTCTTC. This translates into CASSPGDSSYNEQFF.

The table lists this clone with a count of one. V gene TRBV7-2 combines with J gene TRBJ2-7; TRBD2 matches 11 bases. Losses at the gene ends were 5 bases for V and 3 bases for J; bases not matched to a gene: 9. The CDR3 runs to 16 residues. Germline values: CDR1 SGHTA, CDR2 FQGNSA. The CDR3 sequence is CASSPGLAVMDYEQYF. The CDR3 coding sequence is TGTGCCAGCAGCCCGGGACTAGCGGTAATGGACTACGAGCAGTACTTC.

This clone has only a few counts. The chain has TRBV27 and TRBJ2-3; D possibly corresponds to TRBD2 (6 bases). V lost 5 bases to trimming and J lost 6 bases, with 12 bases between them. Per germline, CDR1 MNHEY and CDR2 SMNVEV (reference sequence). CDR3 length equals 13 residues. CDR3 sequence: CASSRLGGDTQYF. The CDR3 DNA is TGTGCCAGCAGTCGACTAGGTGGCGATACGCAGTATTTT.

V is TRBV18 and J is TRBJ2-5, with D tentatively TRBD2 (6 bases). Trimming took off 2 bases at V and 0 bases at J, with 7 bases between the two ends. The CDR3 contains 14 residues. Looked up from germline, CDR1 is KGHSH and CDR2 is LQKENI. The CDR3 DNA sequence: TGTGCCAGCTCACCAGGGACTTACCAAGAGACCCAGTACTTC. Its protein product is CASSPGTYQETQYF.

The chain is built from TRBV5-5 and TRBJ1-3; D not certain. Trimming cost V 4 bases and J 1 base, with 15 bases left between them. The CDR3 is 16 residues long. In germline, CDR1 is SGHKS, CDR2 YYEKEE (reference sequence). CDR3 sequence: CASSIREGQSGNTIYF. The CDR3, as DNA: TGTGCCAGCAGCATTCGAGAGGGCCAGTCTGGAAACACCATATATTTT.

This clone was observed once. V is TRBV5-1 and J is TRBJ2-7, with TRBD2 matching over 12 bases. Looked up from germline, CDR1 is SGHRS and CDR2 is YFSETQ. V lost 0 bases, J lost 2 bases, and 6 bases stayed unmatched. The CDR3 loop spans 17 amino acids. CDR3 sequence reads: CASSLEPSSGRAYEQYF. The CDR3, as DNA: TGCGCCAGCAGCTTGGAACCCTCTAGCGGGAGGGCCTACGAGCAGTACTTC. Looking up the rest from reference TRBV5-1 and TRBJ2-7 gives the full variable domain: KAGVTQTPRYLIKTRGQQVTLSCSPISGHRSVSWYQQTPGQGLQFLFEYFSETQRNKGNFPGRFSGRQFSNSRSEMNVSTLELGDSALYLCASSLEPSSGRAYEQYFGPGTRLTVT.

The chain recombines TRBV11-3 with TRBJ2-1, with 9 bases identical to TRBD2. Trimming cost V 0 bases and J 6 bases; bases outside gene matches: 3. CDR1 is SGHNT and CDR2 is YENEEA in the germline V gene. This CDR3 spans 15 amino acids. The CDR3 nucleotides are TGTGCCAGCAGCTTAGACAGCGGGGGGCCCAATGAGCAGTTCTTC. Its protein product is CASSLDSGGPNEQFF.

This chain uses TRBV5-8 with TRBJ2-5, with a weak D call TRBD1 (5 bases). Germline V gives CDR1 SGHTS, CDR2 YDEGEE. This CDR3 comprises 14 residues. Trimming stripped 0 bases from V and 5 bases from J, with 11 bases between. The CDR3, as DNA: TGTGCCAGCAGCTTGGAGGGGCCTAGGGAGACCCAGTACTTC. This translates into CASSLEGPRETQYF.

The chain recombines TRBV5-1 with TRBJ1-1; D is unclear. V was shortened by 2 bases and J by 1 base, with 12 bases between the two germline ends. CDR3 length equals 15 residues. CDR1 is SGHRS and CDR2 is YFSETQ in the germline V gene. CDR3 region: CASSFWSQTNTEAFF. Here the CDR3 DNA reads TGCGCCAGCAGCTTTTGGTCACAAACGAACACTGAAGCTTTCTTT.

Written as DNA, the CDR3 is TGTGCCAGCAGTCCTTCCCCCGGACAGGGGGCAGAGACCCAGTACTTC. Its protein product is CASSPSPGQGAETQYF. The rearrangement joins TRBV28 to TRBJ2-5; 11 positions match TRBD1. In germline, CDR1 is MDHEN, CDR2 SYDVKM. This CDR3 is 16 amino acids long. V shed 5 bases and J 4 bases; nucleotides not matched to a gene: 9.

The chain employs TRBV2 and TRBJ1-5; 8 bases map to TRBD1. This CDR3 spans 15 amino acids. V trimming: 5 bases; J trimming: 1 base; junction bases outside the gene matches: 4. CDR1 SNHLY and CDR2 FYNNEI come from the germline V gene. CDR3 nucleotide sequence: TGTGCCAGCAGTCAACAGGGGGAAAGCAATCAGCCCCAGCATTTT. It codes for CASSQQGESNQPQHF.

For the CDR3, the DNA is TGTGCCAGTAGTATTGGGACAGGGGGCATTCAGCCCCAGCATTTT. The encoded protein is CASSIGTGGIQPQHF. This sequence joins TRBV19 and TRBJ1-5; TRBD1 aligns across 12 bases. This CDR3 region has 15 residues. The ends lost 3 bases at V and 6 bases at J; junction bases unmatched: 3. Germline-derived CDR1 and CDR2 are LNHDA and SQIVND (reference sequence).

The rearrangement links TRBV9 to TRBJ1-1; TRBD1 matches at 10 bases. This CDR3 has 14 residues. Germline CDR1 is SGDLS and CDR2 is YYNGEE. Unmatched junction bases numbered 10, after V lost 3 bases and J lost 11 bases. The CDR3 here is CASSDPGTGVEAFF. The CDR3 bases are TGTGCCAGCAGCGACCCCGGGACAGGGGTCGAGGCTTTCTTT.

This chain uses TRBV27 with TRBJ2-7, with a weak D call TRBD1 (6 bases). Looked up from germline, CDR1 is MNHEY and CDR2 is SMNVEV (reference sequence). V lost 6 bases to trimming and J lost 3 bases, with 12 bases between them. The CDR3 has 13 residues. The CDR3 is CASSDRLNYEQYF. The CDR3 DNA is TGTGCCAGCAGCGACAGGCTAAACTACGAGCAGTACTTC.

This chain's CDR3 is CASSLFGSGRGSSYNEQFF. The CDR3 DNA reads TGTGCCAGCAGCTTATTTGGTAGCGGGAGGGGAAGCTCCTACAATGAGCAGTTCTTC. The gene calls are TRBV7-2 and TRBJ2-1; 11 bases are a match to TRBD2. The germline V gene has CDR1 SGHTA and CDR2 FQGNSA. The V and J ends lost 2 bases and 0 bases, in that order; junction bases with no gene match: 9. CDR3 size: 19 residues. Full variable domain (missing parts from reference TRBV7-2 and TRBJ2-1): GAGVSQSPSNKVTEKGKDVELRCDPISGHTALYWYRQSLGQGLEFLIYFQGNSAPDKSGLPSDRFSAERTGGSVSTLTIQRTQQEDSAVYLCASSLFGSGRGSSYNEQFFGPGTRLTVL.

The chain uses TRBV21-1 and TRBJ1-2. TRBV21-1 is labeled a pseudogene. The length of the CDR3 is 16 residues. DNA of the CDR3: TGTGCCAGCAGCAAAGTGGAGGGGATACGGTACTATGGCTACACCTTC. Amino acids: CASSKVEGIRYYGYTF.

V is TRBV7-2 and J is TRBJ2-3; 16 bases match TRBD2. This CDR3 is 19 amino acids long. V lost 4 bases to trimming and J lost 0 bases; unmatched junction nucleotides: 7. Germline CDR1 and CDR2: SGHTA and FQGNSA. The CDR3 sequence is CASSSSGTSGRASTDTQYF. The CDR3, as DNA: TGTGCCAGCAGCTCTTCCGGGACTAGCGGGAGGGCAAGCACAGATACGCAGTATTTT.

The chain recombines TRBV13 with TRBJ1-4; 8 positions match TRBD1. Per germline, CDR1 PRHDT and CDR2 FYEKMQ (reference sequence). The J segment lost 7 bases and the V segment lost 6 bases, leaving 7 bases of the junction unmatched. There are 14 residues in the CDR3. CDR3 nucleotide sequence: TGTGCCAGCAGTTCCGGGACAGGTGCTGAAAAACTGTTTTTT. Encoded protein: CASSSGTGAEKLFF. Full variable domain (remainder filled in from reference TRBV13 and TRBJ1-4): AAGVIQSPRHLIKEKRETATLKCYPIPRHDTVYWYQQGPGQDPQFLISFYEKMQSDKGSIPDRFSAQQFSDYHSELNMSSLELGDSALYFCASSSGTGAEKLFFGSGTQLSVL.

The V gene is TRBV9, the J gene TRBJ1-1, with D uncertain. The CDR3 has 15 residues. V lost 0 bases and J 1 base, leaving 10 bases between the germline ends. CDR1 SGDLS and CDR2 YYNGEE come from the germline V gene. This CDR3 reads CASSVDGVENTEAFF. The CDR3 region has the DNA TGTGCCAGCAGCGTAGACGGGGTGGAGAACACTGAAGCTTTCTTT.